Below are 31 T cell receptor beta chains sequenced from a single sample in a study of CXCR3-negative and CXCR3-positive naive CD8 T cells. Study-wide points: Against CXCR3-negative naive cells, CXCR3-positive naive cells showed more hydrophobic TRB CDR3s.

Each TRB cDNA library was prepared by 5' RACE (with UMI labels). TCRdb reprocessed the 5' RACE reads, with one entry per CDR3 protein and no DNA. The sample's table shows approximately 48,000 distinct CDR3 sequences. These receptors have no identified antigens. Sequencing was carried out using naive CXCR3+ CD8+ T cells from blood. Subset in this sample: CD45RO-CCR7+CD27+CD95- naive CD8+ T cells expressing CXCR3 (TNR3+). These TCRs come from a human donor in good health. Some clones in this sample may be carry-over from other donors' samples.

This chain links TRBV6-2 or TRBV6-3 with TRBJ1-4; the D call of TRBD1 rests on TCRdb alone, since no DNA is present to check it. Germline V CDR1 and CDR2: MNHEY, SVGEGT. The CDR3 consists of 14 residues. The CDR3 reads CASSSGTENEKLFF.

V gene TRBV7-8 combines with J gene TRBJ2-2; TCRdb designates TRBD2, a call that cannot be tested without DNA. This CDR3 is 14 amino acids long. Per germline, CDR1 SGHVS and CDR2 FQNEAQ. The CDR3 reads CASSQGLNTGELFF.

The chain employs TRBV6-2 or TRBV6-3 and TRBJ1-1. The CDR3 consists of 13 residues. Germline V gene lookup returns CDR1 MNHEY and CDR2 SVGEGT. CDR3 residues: CASRTNMNTEAFF.

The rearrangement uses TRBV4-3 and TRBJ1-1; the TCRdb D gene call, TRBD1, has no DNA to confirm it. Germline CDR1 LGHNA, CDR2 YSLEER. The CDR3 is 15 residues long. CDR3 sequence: CASSQEGQGASEAFF.

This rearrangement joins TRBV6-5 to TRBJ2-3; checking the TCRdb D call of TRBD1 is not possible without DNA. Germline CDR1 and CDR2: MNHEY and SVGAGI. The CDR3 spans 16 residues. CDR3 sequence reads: CASSHYRDRYTDTQYF.

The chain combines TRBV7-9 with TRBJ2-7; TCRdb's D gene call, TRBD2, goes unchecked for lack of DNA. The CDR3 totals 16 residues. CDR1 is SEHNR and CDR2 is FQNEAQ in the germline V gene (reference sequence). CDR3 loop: CASSGLAGLRPYEQYF.

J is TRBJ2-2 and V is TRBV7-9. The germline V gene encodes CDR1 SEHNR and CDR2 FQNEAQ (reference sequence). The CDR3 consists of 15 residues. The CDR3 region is CASSFWTVNTGELFF.

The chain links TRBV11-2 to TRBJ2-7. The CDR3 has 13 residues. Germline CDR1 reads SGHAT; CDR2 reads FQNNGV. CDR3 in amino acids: CASSSGDTYEQYF.

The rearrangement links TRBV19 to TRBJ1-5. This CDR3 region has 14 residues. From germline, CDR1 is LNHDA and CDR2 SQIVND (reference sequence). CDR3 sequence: CASTPEGFNQPQHF.

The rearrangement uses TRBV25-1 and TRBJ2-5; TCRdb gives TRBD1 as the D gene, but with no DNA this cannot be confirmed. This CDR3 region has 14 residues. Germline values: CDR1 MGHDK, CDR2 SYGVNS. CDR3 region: CASSGSGWQETQYF.

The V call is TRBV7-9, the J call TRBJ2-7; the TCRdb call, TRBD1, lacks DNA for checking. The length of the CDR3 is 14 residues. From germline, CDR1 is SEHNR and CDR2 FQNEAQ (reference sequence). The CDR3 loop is CASSQRDGTYEQYF.

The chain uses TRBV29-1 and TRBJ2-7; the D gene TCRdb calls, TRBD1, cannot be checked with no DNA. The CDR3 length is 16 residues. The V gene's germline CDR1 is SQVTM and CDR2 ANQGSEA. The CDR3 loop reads CSVMFVGTVGSYEQYF.

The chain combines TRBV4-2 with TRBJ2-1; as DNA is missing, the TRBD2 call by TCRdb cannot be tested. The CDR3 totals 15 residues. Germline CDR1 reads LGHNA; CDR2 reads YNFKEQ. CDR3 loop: CASSQDPGLANEQFF.

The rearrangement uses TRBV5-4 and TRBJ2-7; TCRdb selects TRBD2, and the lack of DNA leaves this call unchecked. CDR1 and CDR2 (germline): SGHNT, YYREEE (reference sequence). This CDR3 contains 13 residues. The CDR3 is CASSPYTSGEQYF.

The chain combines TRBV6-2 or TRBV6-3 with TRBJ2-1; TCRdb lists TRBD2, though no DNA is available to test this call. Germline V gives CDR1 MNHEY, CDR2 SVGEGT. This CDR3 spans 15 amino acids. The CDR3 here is CASSFAGGSYNEQFF.

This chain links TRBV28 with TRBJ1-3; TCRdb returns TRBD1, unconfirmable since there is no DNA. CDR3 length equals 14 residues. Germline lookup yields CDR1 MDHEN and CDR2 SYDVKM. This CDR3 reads CASRLGGSGNTIYF.

CDR3 protein: CASSQGLGAGQPQHF. The rearrangement uses TRBV4-3 and TRBJ1-5. Per the germline V gene, CDR1 is LGHNA and CDR2 is YSLEER. The CDR3 loop spans 15 amino acids.

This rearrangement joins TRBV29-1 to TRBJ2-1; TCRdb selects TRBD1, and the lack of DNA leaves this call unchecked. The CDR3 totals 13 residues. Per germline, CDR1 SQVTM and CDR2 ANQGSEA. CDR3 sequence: CSVEVEGANEQFF.

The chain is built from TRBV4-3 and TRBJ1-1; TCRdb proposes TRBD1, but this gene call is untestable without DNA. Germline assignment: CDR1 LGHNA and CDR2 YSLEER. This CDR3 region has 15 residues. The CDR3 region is CASSQDRAGGTEAFF.

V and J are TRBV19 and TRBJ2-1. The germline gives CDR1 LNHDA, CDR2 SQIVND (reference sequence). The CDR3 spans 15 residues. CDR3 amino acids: CASSMDLSSYNEQFF.

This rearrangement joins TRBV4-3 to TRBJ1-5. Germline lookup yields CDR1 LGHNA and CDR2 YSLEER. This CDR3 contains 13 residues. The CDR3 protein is CASSQDYIQPQHF.

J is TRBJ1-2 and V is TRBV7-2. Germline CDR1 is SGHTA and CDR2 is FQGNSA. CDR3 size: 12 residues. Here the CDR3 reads CASSLVGSGYTF.

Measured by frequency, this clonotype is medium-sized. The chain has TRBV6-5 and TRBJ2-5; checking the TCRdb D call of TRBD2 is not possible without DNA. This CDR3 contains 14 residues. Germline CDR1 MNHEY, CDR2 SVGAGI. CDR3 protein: CASSPLAGGGTQYF.

This CDR3 reads CASSQHRGYEQFF. The rearrangement joins TRBV27 to TRBJ2-1; there is no DNA to check the TCRdb D call of TRBD1. The CDR3 is 13 amino acids. Germline V gene sequence: CDR1 MNHEY, CDR2 SMNVEV (reference sequence).

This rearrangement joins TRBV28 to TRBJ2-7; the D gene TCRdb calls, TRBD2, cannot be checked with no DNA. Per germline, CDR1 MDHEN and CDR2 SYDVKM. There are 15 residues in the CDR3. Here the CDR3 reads CASSFPRTGLYEQYF. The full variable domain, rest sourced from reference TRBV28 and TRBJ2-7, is DVKVTQSSRYLVKRTGEKVFLECVQDMDHENMFWYRQDPGLGLRLIYFSYDVKMKEKGDIPEGYSVSREKKERFSLILESASTNQTSMYLCASSFPRTGLYEQYFGPGTRLTVT.

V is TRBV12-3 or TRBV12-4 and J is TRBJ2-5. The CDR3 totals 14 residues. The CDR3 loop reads CASSLLRAQETQYF.

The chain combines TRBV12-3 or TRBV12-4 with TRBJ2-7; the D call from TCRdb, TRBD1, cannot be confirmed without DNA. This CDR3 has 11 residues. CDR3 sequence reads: CASMTGTEQYF.

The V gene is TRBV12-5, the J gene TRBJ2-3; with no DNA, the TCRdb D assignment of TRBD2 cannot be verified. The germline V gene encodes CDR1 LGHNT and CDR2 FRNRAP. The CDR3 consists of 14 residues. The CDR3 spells CASGLAGGTDTQYF.

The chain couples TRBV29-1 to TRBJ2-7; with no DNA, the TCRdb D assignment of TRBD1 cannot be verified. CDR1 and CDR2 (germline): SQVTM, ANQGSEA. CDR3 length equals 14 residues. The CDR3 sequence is CSVAGGAWGLEQYF.

The CDR3 spells CASSPPADNEQFF. This chain joins TRBV9 and TRBJ2-1; TCRdb calls TRBD1, which cannot be checked without DNA. The CDR3 loop spans 13 amino acids. Germline loops: CDR1 SGDLS, CDR2 YYNGEE.

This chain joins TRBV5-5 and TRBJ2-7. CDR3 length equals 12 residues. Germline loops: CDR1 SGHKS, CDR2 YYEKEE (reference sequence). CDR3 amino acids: CASSLYSYEQYF.